These 10 T cell receptor beta chains share one sample of origin, sequenced in a study of T-cell memory formation after mild COVID-19. TCRdb independently ran MiXCR on the 5' RACE reads; one entry per CDR3 protein. The data contain about 310,000 distinct CDR3 sequences, about 16% of them singletons. Material: PBMCs or a T cell subset sorted from them (not recorded which). All receptors derive from a young man who had mild COVID-19 (a few samples of this study predate the infection). Cell type and time point are not known.

A few counts support this clonotype. This chain connects TRBV4-2 to TRBJ2-2; possible D gene TRBD1, 6 bases. This CDR3 spans 15 amino acids. CDR1 and CDR2 from the germline V gene are LGHNA and YNFKEQ. V shed 3 bases and J shed 3 bases, with 11 bases lying between them. CDR3 residues: CASSQRQGYTGELFF. The CDR3 DNA follows: TGTGCCAGCAGCCAGCGGCAGGGGTACACCGGGGAGCTGTTTTTT.

The rearrangement links TRBV4-2 to TRBJ2-7; tentatively, D is TRBD2 (7 bases). CDR1 and CDR2 from the germline V gene are LGHNA and YNFKEQ. V lost 3 bases and J 2 bases, leaving 17 bases between the germline ends. CDR3 length: 16 residues. The CDR3 DNA is TGTGCCAGCAGCCAGATAGGGGGGGCGGGGACCTACGAGCAGTACTTC. The encoded protein is CASSQIGGAGTYEQYF.

J is TRBJ2-3 and V is TRBV24-1; D unresolved. Germline values: CDR1 KGHDR, CDR2 SFDVKD. CDR3 length: 19 amino acids. The ends were cut back, 0 bases at V and 1 base at J, with 19 bases in the middle. This chain's CDR3 is CATSDLNPGHEWGTDTQYF. The CDR3 DNA sequence: TGTGCCACCAGTGATTTGAATCCGGGTCACGAGTGGGGCACAGATACGCAGTATTTT.

This clonotype was seen repeatedly, ten times or more. V is TRBV15 and J is TRBJ2-3; D is perhaps TRBD1 (5 bases). The length of the CDR3 is 13 residues. The V gene's germline CDR1 is LNHNV and CDR2 YYDKDF (reference sequence). V lost 4 bases and J lost 6, with 11 bases in between. CDR3 DNA sequence: TGTGCCACCAGCAATCAGGGTAGGGATACGCAGTATTTT. Translating it yields CATSNQGRDTQYF.

This clonotype occurred many times. The rearrangement uses TRBV6-5 and TRBJ1-3, with a weak D call TRBD1 (5 bases). The V gene lost 2 bases and the J gene lost 2 bases, with 10 bases spanning the gap. The germline gives CDR1 MNHEY, CDR2 SVGAGI. The CDR3 is 15 amino acids. The CDR3 bases are TGTGCCAGCAGTTACGGGGCGTTCCCTGGAAACACCATATATTTT. This translates into CASSYGAFPGNTIYF.

This clonotype was seen repeatedly, ten times or more. The V call is TRBV4-3, the J call TRBJ2-2; maybe TRBD2 (6 bases). V gave up 3 bases and J gave up 2 bases, with 19 bases separating them. CDR3 length: 18 amino acids. The germline V gene encodes CDR1 LGHNA and CDR2 YSLEER. The CDR3, as DNA: TGCGCCAGCAGCCAGGAGGGACTGACCCCAATTAACACCGGGGAGCTGTTTTTT. Its protein is CASSQEGLTPINTGELFF.

This clonotype was detected many times. The chain is built from TRBV28 and TRBJ2-5; 14 bases are shared with TRBD2. The CDR3 runs 21 residues. The germline V gene encodes CDR1 MDHEN and CDR2 SYDVKM. V lost 3 bases, J lost 1 base, and 16 bases stayed unmatched. CDR3 sequence reads: CASSLGAPGLAGAYLQETQYF. Written as DNA, the CDR3 is TGTGCCAGCAGTTTGGGGGCGCCGGGACTAGCGGGGGCTTACCTCCAAGAGACCCAGTACTTC. Complete variable domain (other parts from reference TRBV28 and TRBJ2-5): DVKVTQSSRYLVKRTGEKVFLECVQDMDHENMFWYRQDPGLGLRLIYFSYDVKMKEKGDIPEGYSVSREKKERFSLILESASTNQTSMYLCASSLGAPGLAGAYLQETQYFGPGTRLLVL.

This clonotype was counted only a few times. The V call is TRBV28, the J call TRBJ2-2; the D gene could be TRBD1 or TRBD2 (5 bases each). V dropped 6 bases and J dropped 3 bases, with 11 bases sitting between them. This CDR3 region has 14 residues. Looked up from germline, CDR1 is MDHEN and CDR2 is SYDVKM. CDR3 nucleotides: TGTGCCAGCAGCCCGCAGGGAGACACCGGGGAGCTGTTTTTT. Translation: CASSPQGDTGELFF.

The table lists this clonotype with a few counts. The V call is TRBV3-1, the J call TRBJ1-6, with a tentative D call TRBD1 (5 bases). The CDR3 has 15 amino acids. Per the germline V gene, CDR1 is LGHDT and CDR2 is YNNKEL (reference sequence). V lost 0 bases and J lost 10, with 13 bases in between. The CDR3 spells CASSQDGGSGSPLHF. CDR3 in DNA: TGTGCCAGCAGCCAAGATGGGGGGTCGGGGTCACCCCTCCACTTT. Based on the CDR3 plus reference TRBV3-1 and TRBJ1-6, the full variable domain is DTAVSQTPKYLVTQMGNDKSIKCEQNLGHDTMYWYKQDSKKFLKIMFSYNNKELIINETVPNRFSPKSPDKAHLNLHINSLELGDSAVYFCASSQDGGSGSPLHFGNGTRLTVT.

The chain couples TRBV5-1 to TRBJ1-1; 8 bases are a match to TRBD1. The J segment lost 0 bases and the V segment lost 0 bases, leaving 7 bases of the junction unmatched. The CDR3 runs 17 residues. Germline V gene lookup returns CDR1 SGHRS and CDR2 YFSETQ. The CDR3 DNA sequence: TGCGCCAGCAGCTTGGCCCCTCCGACAGGGGTGAACACTGAAGCTTTCTTT. As protein: CASSLAPPTGVNTEAFF.